The entry below describes one TCR beta chain. This sample stems from a study of blood T cell repertoires in COVID-19. About the research overall: T cells, B-cell-depleted T cells, or PBMCs supplied cDNA or gDNA.

V lost 0 bases to trimming and J lost 13 bases, with 7 bases between them. CDR3 size: 12 residues. Germline lookup yields CDR1 MNHNY and CDR2 SVGAGI (reference sequence). Using immunoSEQ multiplex PCR, the repertoire was profiled, and TCRdb retains in-frame clones only, with some absent. The sample yields about 140,000 clones, 80% to 85% seen once. The sequencing input was peripheral blood. The receptor's source is a human donor in a cohort sampled during active COVID-19. The chain recombines TRBV6-6 with TRBJ1-6; unclear D gene. The CDR3 bases are TGTGCCAGCAGTTACTCGAACACGCCCCTCCACTTT. It translates to CASSYSNTPLHF.